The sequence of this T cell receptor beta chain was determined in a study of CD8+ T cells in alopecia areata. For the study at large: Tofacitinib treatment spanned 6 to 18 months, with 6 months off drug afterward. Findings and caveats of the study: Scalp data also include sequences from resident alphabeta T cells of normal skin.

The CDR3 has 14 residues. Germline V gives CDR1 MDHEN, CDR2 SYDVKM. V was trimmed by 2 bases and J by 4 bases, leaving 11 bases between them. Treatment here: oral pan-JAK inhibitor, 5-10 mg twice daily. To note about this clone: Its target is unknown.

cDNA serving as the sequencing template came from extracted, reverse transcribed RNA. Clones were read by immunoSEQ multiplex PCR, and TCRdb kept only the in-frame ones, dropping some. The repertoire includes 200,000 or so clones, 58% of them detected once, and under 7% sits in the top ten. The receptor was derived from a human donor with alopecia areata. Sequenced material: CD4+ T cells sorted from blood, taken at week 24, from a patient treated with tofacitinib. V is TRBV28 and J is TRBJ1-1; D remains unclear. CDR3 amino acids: CASSLRGGSTEAFF. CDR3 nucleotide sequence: TGTGCCAGCAGTTTACGGGGAGGAAGCACTGAAGCTTTCTTT.